This TCR beta chain derives from a study of blood T cell repertoires in COVID-19. Study context: Samples representing acute and convalescent COVID-19 were sourced from the United States, Italy and Spain. PBMCs, B-cell-depleted T cells, or T cells were the source of the cDNA or gDNA that made up the material.

Per the germline V gene, CDR1 is SEHNR and CDR2 is FQNEAQ (reference sequence). Trimming left V 5 bases short and J 0 bases short, with 13 bases between. The CDR3 runs 15 residues. As processed by the authors: Amplified reference gene primers provided the basis for estimating nucleated cell counts. Sequencing was performed with immunoSEQ multiplex PCR; in TCRdb, only in-frame clones are kept and a portion is missing. That table supplies the V and J calls and clone size; D and trimming were determined from the DNA. The sample carries about 200,000 clones, approximately 85% recorded once. Enrolled during active infection, Seattle patients were then followed longitudinally.

Sequencing was performed on peripheral blood. The TCR sequence derives from a woman of 80 years or more with COVID-19, enrolled during active disease. The chain links TRBV7-9 to TRBJ1-1; D remains ambiguous. The DNA of the CDR3 is TGTGCCAGCAGCATCCTGTTCACTATGAACACTGAAGCTTTCTTT. Translating gives CASSILFTMNTEAFF.